This T cell receptor beta chain was captured by sequencing in a study of CD4 T cells in relation to SARS-CoV-2 and coronaviruses. The data were produced by immunoSEQ multiplex PCR, yet TCRdb's version contains in-frame clones alone and is incomplete. The data hold some 44,000 clones, with 82% observed a single time. Turning to this clone: Its antigen is currently unknown.

The ends were cut back, 0 bases at V and 1 base at J, with 9 bases in the middle. There are 15 residues in the CDR3. CDR1 and CDR2 (germline): SEHNR, FQNEAQ (reference sequence). This sequence originates from an adult with COVID-19. The chain recombines TRBV7-9 with TRBJ1-1; unclear D gene. The sequenced material came from naive CD4+ T cells from PBMCs, cultured in vitro. Subset reported: naive CD4+ T cells isolated by negative enrichment. Here the CDR3 DNA reads TGTGCCAGCAGCTTAGCGGTGGGTTGGAACACTGAAGCTTTCTTT. It is translated as CASSLAVGWNTEAFF. Using reference TRBV7-9 and TRBJ1-1 for the parts outside the CDR3, the full variable domain is DTGVSQNPRHKITKRGQNVTFRCDPISEHNRLYWYRQTLGQGPEFLTYFQNEAQLEKSRLLSDRFSAERPKGSFSTLEIQRTEQGDSAMYLCASSLAVGWNTEAFFGQGTRLTVV.